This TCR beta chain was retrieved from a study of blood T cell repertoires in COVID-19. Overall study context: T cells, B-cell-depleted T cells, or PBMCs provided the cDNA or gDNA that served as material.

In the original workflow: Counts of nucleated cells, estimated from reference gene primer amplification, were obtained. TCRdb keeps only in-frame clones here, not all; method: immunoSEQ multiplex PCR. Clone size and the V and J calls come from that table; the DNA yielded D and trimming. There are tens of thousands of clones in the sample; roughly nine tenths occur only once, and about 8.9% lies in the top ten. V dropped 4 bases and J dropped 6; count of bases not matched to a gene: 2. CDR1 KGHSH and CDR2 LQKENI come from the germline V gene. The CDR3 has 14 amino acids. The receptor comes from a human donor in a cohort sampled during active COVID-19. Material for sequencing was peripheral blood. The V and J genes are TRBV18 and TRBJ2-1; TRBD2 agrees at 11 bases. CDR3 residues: CASSLSGRANEQFF. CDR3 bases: TGTGCCAGCTCACTTAGCGGGAGGGCCAATGAGCAGTTCTTC.